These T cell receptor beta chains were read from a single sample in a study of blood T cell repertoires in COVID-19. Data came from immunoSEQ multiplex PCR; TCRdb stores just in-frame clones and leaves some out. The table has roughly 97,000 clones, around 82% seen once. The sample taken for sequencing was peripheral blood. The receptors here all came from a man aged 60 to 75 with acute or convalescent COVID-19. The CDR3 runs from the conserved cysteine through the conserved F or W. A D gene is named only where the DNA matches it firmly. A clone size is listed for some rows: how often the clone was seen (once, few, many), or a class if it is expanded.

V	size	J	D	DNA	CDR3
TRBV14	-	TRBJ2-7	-	TGTGCCAGCAGCCGTACAGGGATTTCCTACGAGCAGTACTTC	CASSRTGISYEQYF
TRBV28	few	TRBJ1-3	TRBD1	TGTGCCAGCAGCCTTACTCCCGGGACAGCTGGAAACACCATATATTTT	CASSLTPGTAGNTIYF
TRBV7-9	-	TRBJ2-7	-	TGTGCCAGCAGCTTTCTAGTCGAGGGTGGCGAGCAGTACTTC	CASSFLVEGGEQYF
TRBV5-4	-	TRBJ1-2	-	TGTGCCAGCAGCTTGGGACGCCCCGGGAACTATGGCTACACCTTC	CASSLGRPGNYGYTF
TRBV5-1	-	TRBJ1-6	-	TGCGCCAGCAGCTTGGGCGGGGATCGTAATTCACCCCTCCACTTT	CASSLGGDRNSPLHF
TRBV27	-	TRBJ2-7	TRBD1	TGTGCCAGCAGTTTATTGGGGACAGGTCGGGCGTACGAGCAGTACTTC	CASSLLGTGRAYEQYF
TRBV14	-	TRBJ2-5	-	TGTGCCAGCAGCCAAGATTTGCGGGAGACCCAGTACTTC	CASSQDLRETQYF
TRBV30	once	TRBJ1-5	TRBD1	TGTGCCTGGGGGACAGGGCTAAACCAGCCCCAGCATTTT	CAWGTGLNQPQHF
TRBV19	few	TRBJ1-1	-	TGTGCCAGTAGTATCCCCGAACCGGGAAGGACTGAAGCTTTCTTT	CASSIPEPGRTEAFF
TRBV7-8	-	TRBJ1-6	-	TGTGCCAGCGGAGGTAGTACTACGTATAATTCACCCCTCCACTTT	CASGGSTTYNSPLHF
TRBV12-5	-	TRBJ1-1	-	TGTGCTAGTGCTCTTGAGTCAAACACTGAAGCTTTCTTT	CASALESNTEAFF
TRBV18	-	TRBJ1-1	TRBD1	TGTGCCAGCTCAAAATTCGACAGGGTGAACACTGAAGCTTTCTTT	CASSKFDRVNTEAFF
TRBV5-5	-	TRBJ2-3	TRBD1	TGTGCCAGCAGCATCGGACAGGGGCCCTACACAGATACGCAGTATTTT	CASSIGQGPYTDTQYF
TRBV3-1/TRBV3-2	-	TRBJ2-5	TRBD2	TGTGCCAGCAGCCAAGCCGGGACTAGCGGCAAAGAGACCCAGTACTTC	CASSQAGTSGKETQYF
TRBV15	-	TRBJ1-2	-	TGTGCCACCAGCAGAGATGTTGAGGAGGGCTACACCTTC	CATSRDVEEGYTF
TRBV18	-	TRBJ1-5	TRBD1	TGTGCCAGCTCAACAGGGGACAATCAGCCCCAGCATTTT	CASSTGDNQPQHF
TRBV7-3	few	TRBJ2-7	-	TGTGCCAGCAGCTTGGGCAGTTGGTCCTACGAGCAGTACTTC	CASSLGSWSYEQYF
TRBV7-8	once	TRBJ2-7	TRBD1	TGTGCCAGCAGCTTGGGGACAGGTTTGGGTTTTTACGAGCAGTACTTC	CASSLGTGLGFYEQYF
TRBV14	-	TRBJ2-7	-	TGTGCCAGCAGCCAAGATTTTCGGGCCAACGACAAGGGGGTCCAGGACTACGAGCAGTACTTC	CASSQDFRANDKGVQDYEQYF
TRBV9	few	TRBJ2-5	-	TGTGCCAGCAGCGTAGGGGCAGGATCCCACCAAGAGACCCAGTACTTC	CASSVGAGSHQETQYF
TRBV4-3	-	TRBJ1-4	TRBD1	TGCGCCAGCAGCCAAGATGCGACAGGGACTGATGAAAAACTGTTTTTT	CASSQDATGTDEKLFF
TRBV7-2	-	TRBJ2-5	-	TGTGCCAGCAGCTTAGGGGACTTTCAGGAGACCCAGTACTTC	CASSLGDFQETQYF
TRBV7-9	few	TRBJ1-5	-	TGTGCCAGCAGCCTAAGGGAGAATCAGCCCCAGCATTTT	CASSLRENQPQHF
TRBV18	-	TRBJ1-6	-	TGTGCCAGCTCATCCTCAGGGCAGAATTCACCCCTCCACTTT	CASSSSGQNSPLHF
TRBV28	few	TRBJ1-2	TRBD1	TGTGCCAGCAGTCCAAATGGGGCAGGGGGATCGACCCTCTTC	CASSPNGAGGSTLF
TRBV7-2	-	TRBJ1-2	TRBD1	TGTGCCAGCAGCTTAGACAGGGGTGGCTATGGCTACACCTTC	CASSLDRGGYGYTF
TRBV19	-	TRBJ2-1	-	TGTGCCAGTAAAATCGGTTTGTATCGGGGGGAGCAGTTCTTC	CASKIGLYRGEQFF
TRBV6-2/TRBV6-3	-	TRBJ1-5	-	TGTGCCAGCAGTTACCGGGAGGGCCGAGGCAATCAGCCCCAGCATTTT	CASSYREGRGNQPQHF
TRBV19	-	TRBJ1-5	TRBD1	TGTGCCAGTAGGCCTGACAGGGGGCTTCAGCCCCAGCATTTT	CASRPDRGLQPQHF
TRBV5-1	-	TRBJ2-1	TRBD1	TGCGCCAGCAGCTTGGGGGTGGGACAGGGGATGGATGAGCAGTTCTTC	CASSLGVGQGMDEQFF
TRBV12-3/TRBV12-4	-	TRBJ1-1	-	TGTGCCAGCAGTTTAGACGGCCTCGGGGGAGCTTTCTTT	CASSLDGLGGAFF
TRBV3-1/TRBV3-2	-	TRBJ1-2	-	TGTGCCAGCAGCCCGGACAGAAGGGATGGCTACACCTTC	CASSPDRRDGYTF
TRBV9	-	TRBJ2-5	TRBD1	TGTGCCAGCAGCGGCCGGGACAGCCCCGTGGGGACCCAGTACTTC	CASSGRDSPVGTQYF
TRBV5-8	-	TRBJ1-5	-	TGTGCCAGCAGCTTTTTGCAGAATCAGCCCCAGCATTTT	CASSFLQNQPQHF
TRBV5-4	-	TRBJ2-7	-	TGTGCCAGCAGCTTTAGGAGTGGATCCTACGAGCAGTACTTC	CASSFRSGSYEQYF
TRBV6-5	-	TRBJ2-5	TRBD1	TGTGCCAGCGGGGGTTACAGGGGGCGCGGGGAGACCCAGTACTTC	CASGGYRGRGETQYF
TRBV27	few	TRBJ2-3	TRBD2	TGTGCCAGCAGTTCGAAGACTAGCGGGAAATATGATACGCAGTATTTT	CASSSKTSGKYDTQYF
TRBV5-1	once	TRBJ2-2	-	TGCGCCAGCAGCTTCGGACACGTTACGAACACCGGGGAGCTGTTTTTT	CASSFGHVTNTGELFF
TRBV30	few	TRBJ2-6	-	TGTGCCTGGAGTGCCAGGAGGGTTATTGGGGCCAACGTCCTGACTTTC	CAWSARRVIGANVLTF
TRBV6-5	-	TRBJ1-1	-	TGTGCCAGCAGTTACTCGGGCCTGGGGGGAGCTTTCTTT	CASSYSGLGGAFF
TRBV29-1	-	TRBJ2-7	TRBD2	TGCAGCGTTGGGGGGGGGTCGGCCTACGAGCAGTACTTC	CSVGGGSAYEQYF
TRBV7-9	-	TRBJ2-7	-	TGTGCCAGCAGCCTTACGGGGAGCTCCTACGAGCAGTACTTC	CASSLTGSSYEQYF
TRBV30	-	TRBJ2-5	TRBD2	TGTGCCTGGAGAATCGGGGGAGGGGAGACCCAGTACTTC	CAWRIGGGETQYF
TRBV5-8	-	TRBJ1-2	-	TGTGCCAGCAGCTTTCTTGAGTCTGCGTGGGGCTTCTATGGCTACACCTTC	CASSFLESAWGFYGYTF
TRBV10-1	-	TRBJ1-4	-	TGCGCCAGCAGTCGAGGACAGAATGAAAAACTGTTTTTT	CASSRGQNEKLFF
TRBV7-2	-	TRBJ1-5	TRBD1	TGTGCCAGCAGCTTAGTAGCGGACAGGGGCAATCAGCCCCAGCATTTT	CASSLVADRGNQPQHF
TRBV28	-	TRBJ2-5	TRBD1	TGTGCCAGCAGTCATCGGGACAGCAAATCAGAGACCCAGTACTTC	CASSHRDSKSETQYF
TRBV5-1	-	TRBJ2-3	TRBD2	TGCGCCAGCAGCCAGATAGCGGGGCTAGACACAGATACGCAGTATTTT	CASSQIAGLDTDTQYF
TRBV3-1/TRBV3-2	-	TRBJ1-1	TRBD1	TGTGCCAGCAGCCTCTGGACAGGAGACACTGAAGCTTTCTTT	CASSLWTGDTEAFF
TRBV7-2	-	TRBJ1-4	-	TGTGCCAGCAGCTGGGACGGGAGCGGACTGTTTTTT	CASSWDGSGLFF
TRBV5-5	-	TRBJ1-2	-	TGTGCCAGCAGCTTGGAGACAAGCTATGGCTACACCTTC	CASSLETSYGYTF
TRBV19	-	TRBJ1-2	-	TGTGCCAGTAGCCAGTATTTGGGGGCGATTAACTATGGCTACACCTTC	CASSQYLGAINYGYTF
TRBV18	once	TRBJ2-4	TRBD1	TGTGCCAGCTCACTGGACAGGGACAAAAACATTCAGTACTTC	CASSLDRDKNIQYF
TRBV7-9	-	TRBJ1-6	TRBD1	TGTGCCAGCAGTAGAACAGGGGGCAGAGGTAATTCACCCCTCCACTTT	CASSRTGGRGNSPLHF
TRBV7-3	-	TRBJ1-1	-	TGTGCCAGCAGCCTACAGCCAGGGGTGGGCACTGAAGCTTTCTTT	CASSLQPGVGTEAFF
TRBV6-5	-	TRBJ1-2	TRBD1	TGTGCCAGCAGTACAGGGGCCTGGGGCTACACCTTC	CASSTGAWGYTF
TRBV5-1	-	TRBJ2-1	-	TGCGCCAGTACCGGGGAGTATGAGCAGTTCTTC	CASTGEYEQFF
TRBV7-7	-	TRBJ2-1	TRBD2	TGTGCTAGCAGCTTATACGGCGGGAGGGCCTCACACAATGAGCAGTTCTTC	CASSLYGGRASHNEQFF